This T cell receptor beta chain stems from a study of cytotoxic CD8 clonotypes in ibrutinib-treated CLL. The data were produced by immunoSEQ multiplex PCR, yet TCRdb's version contains in-frame clones alone and is incomplete. The data contain about 50,000 clones, 50% to 60% of them singletons. The CDR3 contains 13 residues. The germline V and J ends were trimmed by 5 bases and 6 bases, with 14 bases remaining between them. Germline CDR1 reads MNHEY; CDR2 reads SMNVEV (reference sequence). This clonotype was sampled from a human donor with chronic lymphocytic leukemia. The specimen was PBMCs, collected at disease progression, from a patient treated with ibrutinib. The chain employs TRBV27 and TRBJ2-7; D is undetermined. Here the CDR3 reads CASSPLTLPEQYF. The DNA for the CDR3 is TGTGCCAGCAGTCCTTTGACACTTCCCGAGCAGTACTTC.